The entry that follows covers one TCR beta chain sequence. In the original workflow: Estimation of nucleated cell counts relied on the amplification of reference gene primers. Sequencing was performed with immunoSEQ multiplex PCR; in TCRdb, only in-frame clones are kept and a portion is missing. V, J and clone size are taken as reported in that table, and D and trimming were inferred from the DNA itself. The sample contains over 150,000 clones, about 87% of which appear only once. This record belongs to a study of blood T cell repertoires in COVID-19. Study summary: Both acute and convalescent COVID-19 samples were obtained from the United States, Italy and Spain. The analysed material was cDNA or gDNA that came from T cells, B-cell-depleted T cells, or PBMCs.

Germline loops: CDR1 MNHEY, CDR2 SVGEGT. The CDR3 has 17 amino acids. Trimming left V 5 bases short and J 0 bases short, with 19 bases between. The J gene is TRBJ1-1, the V gene TRBV6-2 or TRBV6-3; weak D call: TRBD1 (5 bases). The TCR was taken from a young woman who had recovered from COVID-19. The specimen sequenced was peripheral blood. CDR3 DNA sequence: TGTGCCAGCAGTCCAAGGGGCCTCGGCGCCTTGAACACTGAAGCTTTCTTT. As protein: CASSPRGLGALNTEAFF.